One and the same sample provided the 19 T cell receptor beta chains below, sequenced in a study of identical twins. One entry per CDR3 protein, called by TCRdb with MiXCR from the 5' RACE reads. The sample consists of a few hundred thousand distinct CDR3 sequences, 9.6% of them appearing once. The same specimen was also included in a second study, on yellow fever vaccine responses in identical twins.

The sequenced sample consisted of PBMCs. These receptors came from a woman younger than 30 in good health.

The J gene is TRBJ1-6, the V gene TRBV15, with D perhaps matching TRBD1 (6 bases). Looked up from germline, CDR1 is LNHNV and CDR2 is YYDKDF (reference sequence). The CDR3 has 14 residues. The V end was cut by 3 bases, the J end by 11 bases, with 14 bases between. The CDR3 bases are TGTGCCACCAGCAGTGGACAGCAAAATCCACCCCTCCACTTT. It specifies CATSSGQQNPPLHF.

The gene calls are TRBV6-2 or TRBV6-3 and TRBJ2-1; 7 nucleotides match TRBD2. Germline V gives CDR1 MNHEY, CDR2 SVGEGT. The CDR3 totals 16 residues. J gave up 3 bases and V 7 bases, and 12 bases lay outside the gene matches. CDR3: CASTPAASGIYNEQFF. The DNA of the CDR3 is TGTGCCAGCACCCCCGCAGCTAGCGGTATCTACAATGAGCAGTTCTTC.

This clonotype was observed a handful of times. The V call is TRBV6-2 or TRBV6-3, the J call TRBJ2-5; 7 bases line up with TRBD1. Germline V CDR1 and CDR2: MNHEY, SVGEGT. This CDR3 spans 15 amino acids. V lost 6 bases to trimming and J lost 5 bases; unmatched junction nucleotides: 12. The CDR3 DNA sequence: TGTGCCAGCAGGTTGGGACAGTTGCCCCTGGAGACCCAGTACTTC. As protein: CASRLGQLPLETQYF.

This clonotype was seen a handful of times. V usage is TRBV20-1 and J usage is TRBJ2-1, with D maybe TRBD2 (6 bases). This CDR3 region has 15 residues. Germline lookup yields CDR1 DFQATT and CDR2 SNEGSKA (reference sequence). V was shortened by 5 bases and J by 8 bases, with 22 bases between the two germline ends. For the CDR3, the DNA is TGCAGTGCTGAGTACGGGGGAGAGTCGGGGGATGAGCAGTTCTTC. Translated, it gives CSAEYGGESGDEQFF.

The rearrangement links TRBV28 to TRBJ2-7, with 12 bases identical to TRBD2. This CDR3 has 19 amino acids. V shed 5 bases and J 3 bases; nucleotides not matched to a gene: 17. Germline loops: CDR1 MDHEN, CDR2 SYDVKM. Here the CDR3 DNA reads TGTGCCAGCAGTCCCCCCGGACTAGCGGGGACGCCTTTAATCTACGAGCAGTACTTC. As protein: CASSPPGLAGTPLIYEQYF.

This clonotype was picked up many times. V gene TRBV6-5 combines with J gene TRBJ2-7; 7 nucleotides align to TRBD1. Germline values: CDR1 MNHEY, CDR2 SVGAGI. The junction had 8 bases not matched to a gene; V was cut back by 2 bases and J by 4 bases. This CDR3 is built from 15 residues. The CDR3 nucleotides are TGTGCCAGCAGTTACATTGGACAGGCTGTTTACGAGCAGTACTTC. This translates into CASSYIGQAVYEQYF.

This clonotype was recorded many times. V usage is TRBV12-5 and J usage is TRBJ2-3; D gene uncertain. Germline V lookup: CDR1 LGHNT, CDR2 FRNRAP. Trimming removed 1 base at V and 3 bases at J, with 5 bases between. The CDR3 contains 13 residues. The chain's CDR3 is CASGLAGTDTQYF. CDR3 nucleotide sequence: TGTGCTAGTGGTTTGGCGGGTACAGATACGCAGTATTTT.

The table lists this clonotype with a few counts. The gene calls are TRBV25-1 and TRBJ1-6; possibly TRBD1 for D (6 bases). V lost 5 bases and J lost 7, with 15 bases in between. Germline loops: CDR1 MGHDK, CDR2 SYGVNS. There are 15 residues in the CDR3. The CDR3 is CASSSSGTKNSPLHF. Written as DNA, the CDR3 is TGTGCCAGCAGTTCATCCGGGACAAAGAATTCACCCCTCCACTTT.

The CDR3 sequence is CASSAGRILSHEQYF. CDR3 DNA: TGTGCCAGCAGTGCGGGTCGGATCCTTAGCCACGAGCAGTACTTC. V is TRBV27 and J is TRBJ2-7; tentative D call: TRBD2 (5 bases). V gave up 5 bases and J gave up 5 bases, with 19 bases separating them. The CDR3 extends over 15 amino acids. Germline assignment: CDR1 MNHEY and CDR2 SMNVEV (reference sequence).

This clonotype was observed at least ten times. The chain employs TRBV3-1 and TRBJ2-1; D gene uncertain. Trimming took 0 bases from V and 3 from J, leaving 9 bases between them. CDR1 is LGHDT, CDR2 YNNKEL, per germline (reference sequence). The CDR3 covers 15 residues. CDR3 region: CASSQDWRSYNEQFF. As DNA, the CDR3 is TGTGCCAGCAGCCAAGATTGGCGCAGCTACAATGAGCAGTTCTTC.

This clonotype showed up many times. This chain joins TRBV29-1 and TRBJ1-2; D is unresolved. Germline CDR1 is SQVTM and CDR2 is ANQGSEA. Deletions cut 3 bases from V and 6 bases from J, with 11 bases between. This CDR3 has 12 amino acids. This CDR3 reads CSVDLQKHGYTF. CDR3 sequence (DNA): TGCAGCGTTGATCTCCAGAAACATGGCTACACCTTC.

This clonotype was recorded a few times. This chain joins TRBV2 and TRBJ2-4; D call uncertain. V was shortened by 3 bases and J by 0 bases, with 6 bases between the two germline ends. The CDR3 runs 14 residues. Germline V lookup: CDR1 SNHLY, CDR2 FYNNEI. CDR3 amino acids: CASSDVLAKNIQYF. The CDR3 nucleotides read TGTGCCAGCAGTGACGTCCTAGCCAAAAACATTCAGTACTTC.

This clonotype was seen many times. The chain employs TRBV29-1 and TRBJ2-2; perhaps TRBD1 as D (5 bases). The germline CDR1 and CDR2 sequences are SQVTM and ANQGSEA. The V end was cut by 4 bases, the J end by 4 bases, with 7 bases between. This CDR3 region has 12 residues. DNA of the CDR3: TGCAGCGTTGTAAGGGGCACCGGGGAGCTGTTTTTT. This codes for CSVVRGTGELFF.

This chain connects TRBV6-2 or TRBV6-3 to TRBJ2-6, with D possibly matching TRBD1 (6 bases). Germline assignment: CDR1 MNHEY and CDR2 SVGEGT. The CDR3 has 20 residues. The V and J ends lost 6 bases and 0 bases respectively, with 24 bases between them. The chain's CDR3 is CASRAAPNRAPISGANVLTF. In nucleotides, the CDR3 is TGTGCCAGCAGGGCCGCCCCGAACAGGGCCCCAATCTCTGGGGCCAACGTCCTGACTTTC.

This clonotype showed up just a few times. This chain connects TRBV12-3 or TRBV12-4 to TRBJ2-7; D possibly uses TRBD1 or TRBD2 (6 bases each). The CDR3 length is 15 residues. V lost 5 bases to trimming and J lost 1 base, with 15 bases between them. This CDR3 is CASSAPKGGSYEQYF. The CDR3 nucleotides are TGTGCCAGCAGTGCGCCCAAGGGGGGTTCCTACGAGCAGTACTTC.

This clonotype was found a few times. This chain uses TRBV6-2 or TRBV6-3 with TRBJ2-7; a weak D match, TRBD1 (5 bases). This CDR3 is 12 amino acids long. The germline CDR1 and CDR2 sequences are MNHEY and SVGEGT. Between the trimmed V and J ends, which lost 6 bases and 5 bases, there was a span of 11 bases. For the CDR3, the DNA is TGTGCCAGCAGCGCAGGGTTCGACGAGCAGTACTTC. Translating it yields CASSAGFDEQYF.

The chain carries TRBV7-9 and TRBJ1-2; 9 nucleotides agree with TRBD1. The CDR3 is 17 amino acids. Germline-derived CDR1 and CDR2 are SEHNR and FQNEAQ (reference sequence). V lost 1 base to trimming and J lost 5 bases; unmatched junction nucleotides: 11. CDR3 sequence reads: CASSLGSRTGAKYGYTF. For the CDR3, the DNA is TGTGCCAGCAGCTTAGGATCGAGGACAGGGGCGAAGTATGGCTACACCTTC.

The table lists this clonotype with many counts. The chain uses TRBV20-1 and TRBJ1-2, with a tentative D call TRBD1 (6 bases). The CDR3 runs 13 residues. V lost 1 base and J 2 bases, leaving 8 bases between the germline ends. Germline CDR1 and CDR2: DFQATT and SNEGSKA (reference sequence). The CDR3 DNA reads TGCAGTGCTAGAGGGACAGCCAACTATGGCTACACCTTC. Translation: CSARGTANYGYTF.

This clonotype showed up just a few times. The gene calls are TRBV3-1 and TRBJ2-7; D gene ambiguous. V lost 4 bases and J lost 5, with 12 bases in between. This CDR3 has 13 residues. Looked up from germline, CDR1 is LGHDT and CDR2 is YNNKEL (reference sequence). The CDR3 coding sequence is TGTGCCAGCAGCCCGCGTGGGGTTCACGAGCAGTACTTC. Translated, it gives CASSPRGVHEQYF.